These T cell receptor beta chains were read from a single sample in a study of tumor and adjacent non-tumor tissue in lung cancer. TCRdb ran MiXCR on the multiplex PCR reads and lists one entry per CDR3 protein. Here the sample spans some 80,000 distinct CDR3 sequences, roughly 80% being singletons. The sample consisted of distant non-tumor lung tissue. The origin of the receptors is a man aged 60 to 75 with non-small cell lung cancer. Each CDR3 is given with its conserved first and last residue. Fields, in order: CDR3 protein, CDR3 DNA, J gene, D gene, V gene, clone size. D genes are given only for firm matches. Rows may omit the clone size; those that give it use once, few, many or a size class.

CDR3 protein: CASRSTGEETWYF; CDR3 DNA: TGTGCCAGCAGATCTACAGGCGAAGAGACCTGGTACTTC; J gene: TRBJ2-5; D gene: -; V gene: TRBV11-2; clone size: -
CDR3 protein: CASSLVSGLARDTQYF; CDR3 DNA: TGTGCCAGCAGCTTAGTATCAGGGTTAGCTAGAGATACGCAATATTTT; J gene: TRBJ2-3; D gene: -; V gene: TRBV11-2; clone size: -
CDR3 protein: CSAMTGGDYGYNF; CDR3 DNA: TGCAGTGCTATGACAGGGGGTGACTATGGCTACAACTTC; J gene: TRBJ1-2; D gene: TRBD1; V gene: TRBV20-1; clone size: -
CDR3 protein: CAISLMMENYYGYTF; CDR3 DNA: TGTGCCATCAGCTTAATGATGGAGAATTATTATGGCTACACCTTC; J gene: TRBJ1-2; D gene: -; V gene: TRBV11-2; clone size: -
CDR3 protein: CASQEQPTDGYTF; CDR3 DNA: TGTGCCAGCCAAGAGCAACCGACGGATGGCTACACCTTC; J gene: TRBJ1-2; D gene: -; V gene: TRBV4-2; clone size: -
CDR3 protein: CASSQVLGQGTSAQYF; CDR3 DNA: TGCGCCAGCAGTCAAGTTTTGGGACAGGGGACATCAGCCCAGTACTTC; J gene: TRBJ2-5; D gene: TRBD1; V gene: TRBV4-1; clone size: -
CDR3 protein: CASSQDIGGASYDQYF; CDR3 DNA: TGTGCCAGCAGCCAAGATATCGGGGGGGCTTCCTACGACCAATACTTC; J gene: TRBJ2-7; D gene: TRBD2; V gene: TRBV4-2; clone size: -
CDR3 protein: CVNSPRDEAGEEYF; CDR3 DNA: TGTGTCAACAGCCCCCGGGACGAAGCTGGCGAAGAGTACTTC; J gene: TRBJ2-7; D gene: -; V gene: TRBV11-3; clone size: -
CDR3 protein: CAWGLYERGGEKLFF; CDR3 DNA: TGTGCCTGGGGCCTGTACGAAAGGGGAGGTGAAAAACTGTTTTTT; J gene: TRBJ1-4; D gene: -; V gene: TRBV30; clone size: -
CDR3 protein: CATSQELSYGASVLTF; CDR3 DNA: TGTGCCACCAGCCAAGAGTTGAGTTATGGGGCCAGCGTCCTGACTTTC; J gene: TRBJ2-6; D gene: -; V gene: TRBV4-2; clone size: -
CDR3 protein: CSSSSRGARGYRAGELFF; CDR3 DNA: TGTTCCAGCAGCTCCAGGGGAGCGAGAGGATACAGAGCCGGGGAGCTGTTTTTT; J gene: TRBJ2-2; D gene: -; V gene: TRBV11-3; clone size: -
CDR3 protein: CASSLREGKETQYF; CDR3 DNA: TGTGCCAGCAGTTTAAGGGAGGGAAAAGAGACCCAGTACTTC; J gene: TRBJ2-5; D gene: TRBD2; V gene: TRBV12-3/TRBV12-4; clone size: many
CDR3 protein: CASNPDGVNYGYTF; CDR3 DNA: TGCGCCAGCAACCCGGACGGGGTTAACTATGGCTACACCTTC; J gene: TRBJ1-2; D gene: -; V gene: TRBV5-1; clone size: -
CDR3 protein: CASSSGQAQETQYF; CDR3 DNA: TGTGCTAGCAGCTCTGGACAGGCCCAAGAAACCCAGTACTTC; J gene: TRBJ2-5; D gene: TRBD1; V gene: TRBV11-2; clone size: -
CDR3 protein: CTSSLDGRDTEAFF; CDR3 DNA: TGTACCAGCAGTTTAGACGGGAGGGACACTGAAGCTTTCTTT; J gene: TRBJ1-1; D gene: -; V gene: TRBV11-2; clone size: -
CDR3 protein: CASSSHRRQTQAFF; CDR3 DNA: TGTGCCAGCAGCTCCCACAGACGGCAGACTCAAGCTTTCTTT; J gene: TRBJ1-1; D gene: -; V gene: TRBV11-3; clone size: once
CDR3 protein: CASSSPLGLYNEQYF; CDR3 DNA: TGTGCCAGCAGCTCCCCACTAGGACTATACAATGAGCAGTACTTC; J gene: TRBJ2-7; D gene: -; V gene: TRBV5-5; clone size: -
CDR3 protein: CANRSGQVQDTQYF; CDR3 DNA: TGTGCCAACAGATCTGGACAGGTCCAAGATACCCAGTACTTC; J gene: TRBJ2-5; D gene: TRBD1; V gene: TRBV11-2; clone size: -
CDR3 protein: CAGSESGATTDTQYF; CDR3 DNA: TGCGCCGGCAGTGAGTCAGGGGCTACCACAGATACGCAGTATTTT; J gene: TRBJ2-3; D gene: -; V gene: TRBV10-2; clone size: -
CDR3 protein: CASSPVLTGQETQKF; CDR3 DNA: TGTGCCAGCAGTCCAGTCTTGACAGGCCAAGAGACCCAGAAATTC; J gene: TRBJ2-5; D gene: -; V gene: TRBV5-6; clone size: -
CDR3 protein: CASSQRSERDETQYF; CDR3 DNA: TGCGCCAGCAGCCAGAGGTCGGAGCGGGACGAGACCCAGTACTTC; J gene: TRBJ2-5; D gene: TRBD2; V gene: TRBV4-1; clone size: -
CDR3 protein: CASSWGQGVSEAFF; CDR3 DNA: TGTGCCAGCAGCTGGGGACAGGGTGTCTCTGAAGCTTTCTTT; J gene: TRBJ1-1; D gene: TRBD1; V gene: TRBV11-2; clone size: few
CDR3 protein: CASSSGGIAGHTQYF; CDR3 DNA: TGTGCCAGCAGCTCCGGAGGGATTGCGGGACATACGCAGTATTTT; J gene: TRBJ2-3; D gene: -; V gene: TRBV11-2; clone size: few
CDR3 protein: CASSARGPASGRGADTQYF; CDR3 DNA: TGCGCCAGCAGCGCGAGGGGACCAGCGTCCGGAAGGGGGGCAGATACGCAGTATTTT; J gene: TRBJ2-3; D gene: -; V gene: TRBV5-1; clone size: -
CDR3 protein: CSVGECSSGETQYF; CDR3 DNA: TGCAGCGTTGGGGAGTGCTCATCGGGGGAGACCCAGTACTTC; J gene: TRBJ2-5; D gene: -; V gene: TRBV29-1; clone size: -
CDR3 protein: CASSESGASTDTQHF; CDR3 DNA: TGCGCCAGCAGTGAATCAGGGGCTAGCACAGATACGCAGCATTTT; J gene: TRBJ1-5; D gene: -; V gene: TRBV10-2; clone size: -
CDR3 protein: CVSSSRVRGETQYF; CDR3 DNA: TGTGTCAGCAGCAGTAGGGTGCGGGGGGAGACCCAGTACTTC; J gene: TRBJ2-5; D gene: TRBD2; V gene: TRBV11-3; clone size: once
CDR3 protein: CASTGTSGDTGAQYF; CDR3 DNA: TGTGCCAGCACAGGGACTAGCGGGGACACAGGTGCGCAGTATTTT; J gene: TRBJ2-3; D gene: TRBD2; V gene: TRBV12-3/TRBV12-4; clone size: -
CDR3 protein: CATSDFPFTGELFF; CDR3 DNA: TGTGCCACCAGTGATTTTCCGTTCACCGGGGAGCTGTTTTTT; J gene: TRBJ2-2; D gene: -; V gene: TRBV24-1; clone size: few
CDR3 protein: CASSLDRNSFKEQFF; CDR3 DNA: TGTGCCAGCAGCTTAGATAGGAACTCCTTCAAAGAGCAGTTCTTC; J gene: TRBJ2-1; D gene: -; V gene: TRBV11-2; clone size: -
CDR3 protein: CASSPDGASVLTF; CDR3 DNA: TGTGCGAGTTCTCCGGATGGGGCCAGCGTCCTGACTTTC; J gene: TRBJ2-6; D gene: -; V gene: TRBV6-5; clone size: -
CDR3 protein: CSARGVNFDDEHYF; CDR3 DNA: TGCAGTGCTAGAGGGGTCAACTTTGACGACGAGCATTACTTC; J gene: TRBJ2-7; D gene: -; V gene: TRBV20-1; clone size: -
CDR3 protein: CVRSYIPGQSSYEQYF; CDR3 DNA: TGTGTCAGAAGTTACATTCCTGGTCAGAGCTCCTACGAGCAGTACTTC; J gene: TRBJ2-7; D gene: -; V gene: TRBV6-6; clone size: -
CDR3 protein: CARSSHAGAKNIQYF; CDR3 DNA: TGTGCCAGAAGCAGCCATGCAGGGGCCAAAAACATTCAGTACTTC; J gene: TRBJ2-4; D gene: -; V gene: TRBV7-2; clone size: -
CDR3 protein: CASSLGTPGTDTQYF; CDR3 DNA: TGTGCCAGCAGCTTGGGGACCCCGGGCACAGATACGCAGTATTTT; J gene: TRBJ2-3; D gene: -; V gene: TRBV5-4; clone size: -
CDR3 protein: CASSLVIGGFYQETQYF; CDR3 DNA: TGTGCCAGCAGCTTGGTAATAGGCGGCTTTTACCAAGAGACCCAGTACTTC; J gene: TRBJ2-5; D gene: -; V gene: TRBV11-1; clone size: few
CDR3 protein: CASSSGQVLETQNF; CDR3 DNA: TGTGCCAGCAGTTCCGGACAGGTTCTGGAGACTCAGAACTTC; J gene: TRBJ2-5; D gene: TRBD1; V gene: TRBV11-2; clone size: -
CDR3 protein: CASSLGGPYEQYF; CDR3 DNA: TGTGCCAGCAGCTTAGGCGGACCCTACGAGCAGTACTTC; J gene: TRBJ2-7; D gene: -; V gene: TRBV7-9; clone size: -
CDR3 protein: CVSSYSYGNIEAFF; CDR3 DNA: TGTGTCAGCAGTTACTCCTACGGGAACATTGAAGCTTTCTTT; J gene: TRBJ1-1; D gene: -; V gene: TRBV6-2/TRBV6-3; clone size: -
CDR3 protein: CSVEDPQRTSATDTQYF; CDR3 DNA: TGCAGCGTTGAAGACCCCCAGAGGACTAGCGCGACAGATACGCAGTATTTT; J gene: TRBJ2-3; D gene: TRBD2; V gene: TRBV29-1; clone size: many